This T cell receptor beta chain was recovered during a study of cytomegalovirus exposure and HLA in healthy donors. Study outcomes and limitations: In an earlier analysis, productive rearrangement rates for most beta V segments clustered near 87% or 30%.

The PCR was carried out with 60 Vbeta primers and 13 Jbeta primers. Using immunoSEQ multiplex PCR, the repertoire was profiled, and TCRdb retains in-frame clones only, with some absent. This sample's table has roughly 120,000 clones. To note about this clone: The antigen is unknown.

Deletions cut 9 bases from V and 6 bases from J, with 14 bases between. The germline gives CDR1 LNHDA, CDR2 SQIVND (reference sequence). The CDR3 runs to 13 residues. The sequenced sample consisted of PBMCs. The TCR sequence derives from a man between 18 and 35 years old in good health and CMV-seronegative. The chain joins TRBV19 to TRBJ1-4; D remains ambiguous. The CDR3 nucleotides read TGTGCCAGCACTCCCAGGAGGGATGAAAAACTGTTTTTT. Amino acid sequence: CASTPRRDEKLFF.